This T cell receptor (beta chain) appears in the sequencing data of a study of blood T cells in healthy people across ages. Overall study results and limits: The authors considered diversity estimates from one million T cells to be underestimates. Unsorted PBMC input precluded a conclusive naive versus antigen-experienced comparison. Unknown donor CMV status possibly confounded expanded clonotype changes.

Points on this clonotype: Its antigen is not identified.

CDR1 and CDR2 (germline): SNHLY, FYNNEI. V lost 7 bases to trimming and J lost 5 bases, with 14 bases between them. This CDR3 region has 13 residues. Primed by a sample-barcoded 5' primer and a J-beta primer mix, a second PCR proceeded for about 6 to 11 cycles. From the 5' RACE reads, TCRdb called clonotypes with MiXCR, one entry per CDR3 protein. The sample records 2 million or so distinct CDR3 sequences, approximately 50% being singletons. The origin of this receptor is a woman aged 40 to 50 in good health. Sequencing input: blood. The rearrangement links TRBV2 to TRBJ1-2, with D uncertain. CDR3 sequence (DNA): TGTGCCAGCACCGGAGCATTTTTATATGGCTACACCTTC. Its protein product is CASTGAFLYGYTF.